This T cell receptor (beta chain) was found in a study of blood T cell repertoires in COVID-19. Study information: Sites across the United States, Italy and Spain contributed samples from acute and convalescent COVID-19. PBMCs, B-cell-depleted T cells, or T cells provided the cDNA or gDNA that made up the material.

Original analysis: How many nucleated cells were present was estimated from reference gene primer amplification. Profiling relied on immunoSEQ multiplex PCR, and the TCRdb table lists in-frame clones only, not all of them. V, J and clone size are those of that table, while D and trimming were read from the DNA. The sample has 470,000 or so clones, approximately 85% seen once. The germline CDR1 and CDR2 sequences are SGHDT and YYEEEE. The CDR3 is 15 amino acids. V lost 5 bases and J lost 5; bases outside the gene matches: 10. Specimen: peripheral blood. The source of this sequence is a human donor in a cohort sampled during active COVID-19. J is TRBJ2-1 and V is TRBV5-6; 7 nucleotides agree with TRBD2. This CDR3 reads CASSPRTRLNNEQFF. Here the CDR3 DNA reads TGTGCCAGCAGTCCCCGGACTAGACTCAACAATGAGCAGTTCTTC.